The clone carrying this T cell receptor (beta chain) was recorded a few times. The antigen is undetermined. The data are from a study of T cells in Graves' hyperthyroidism and ophthalmopathy. Overall study: Before treatment of any kind, peripheral blood was taken at initial diagnosis. Study results and caveats: Most expanded thyroid clonotypes above 0.001 also appeared in blood.

TCR beta CDR3 region amplification was performed from RNA transcripts. Initially, a first-round RT-PCR of the TCR CDR3 employed the HTBI primer set. TCRdb called the multiplex PCR reads again in MiXCR, with one record for every CDR3 protein. The sample includes under 350,000 distinct CDR3 sequences, 20% to 25% of them seen just once. The clonotype originates from a woman between 50 and 59 years old with Graves' hyperthyroidism. Specimen: blood.

CDR3 sequence: CASSIDLRAVAKNIQYF. CDR3 in DNA: TGTGCCAGTAGTATAGACCTCCGGGCGGTAGCCAAAAACATTCAGTACTTC. The J gene is TRBJ2-4, the V gene TRBV19; the D is unclear. Per germline, CDR1 LNHDA and CDR2 SQIVND (reference sequence). The CDR3 consists of 17 residues. V was shortened by 0 bases and J by 0 bases, with 12 bases between the two germline ends.